Following are 26 T cell receptor beta chains from one sample sequenced in a study of T cell responses to AZD1222 COVID-19 vaccine. Generated by immunoSEQ multiplex PCR, the TCRdb table keeps only in-frame clones and is missing some. The table records roughly 200,000 clones, roughly 92% of them present only once. Here the sequenced sample was peripheral blood, taken on day 0 of AZD1222 vaccination. The receptor set was obtained from an adult in good health.

This clone was counted a single time. An end of the junction does not agree with germline; a read error may underlie this. The genes are TRBV28 and TRBJ1-1; D may be TRBD1 (6 bases). CDR3 length: 13 residues. Per germline, CDR1 MDHEN and CDR2 SYDVKM. This CDR3 is CASKDGGVREENF. The CDR3 nucleotides are TGTGCCAGCAAGGACGGGGGCGTCCGAGAGGAGAACTTT.

The chain combines TRBV2 with TRBJ1-2; 8 bases are shared with TRBD1. In germline, CDR1 is SNHLY, CDR2 FYNNEI. Losses at the gene ends were 7 bases for V and 2 bases for J; bases not matched to a gene: 6. This CDR3 comprises 14 residues. The CDR3 reads CASIDRGRNYGYTF. The CDR3 DNA reads as TGTGCCAGCATAGACAGGGGCAGGAACTATGGCTACACCTTC.

The rearrangement links TRBV11-2 to TRBJ2-4; TRBD2 matches 9 bases. The V segment lost 0 bases and the J segment 6 bases; nucleotides outside the gene matches: 9. CDR1 is SGHAT, CDR2 FQNNGV, per germline. The CDR3 loop spans 17 amino acids. CDR3 in DNA: TGTGCCAGCAGCTTAGAGTTCCGCGGGGGGGCTGGAAACATTCAGTACTTC. It is translated as CASSLEFRGGAGNIQYF.

V is TRBV11-2 and J is TRBJ1-3; 10 bases align to TRBD1. CDR3 size: 17 residues. Germline V gives CDR1 SGHAT, CDR2 FQNNGV. J lost 3 bases, V lost 4 bases, and 9 bases had no gene match. The CDR3 DNA sequence: TGTGCCAGCAGCTCCCGGACAGGGGGTTTATTTGGAAACACCATATATTTT. Its protein product is CASSSRTGGLFGNTIYF.

This clone has just one count. The chain employs TRBV3-1 (or the pseudogene TRBV3-2) and TRBJ2-2, with D perhaps matching TRBD1 (6 bases). The CDR3 contains 17 residues. The germline V gene encodes CDR1 LGHDT and CDR2 YNNKEL (reference sequence). The V end lost 4 bases, the J end lost 4 bases, and 19 bases lay between the germline ends. This chain's CDR3 is CASSRVQGLSITGELFF. In DNA, the CDR3 is TGTGCCAGCAGCCGAGTCCAGGGGCTATCCATCACCGGGGAGCTGTTTTTT.

This chain connects TRBV6-6 to TRBJ2-7, with D tentatively TRBD1 or TRBD2 (5 bases each). This CDR3 region has 16 residues. The germline V and J ends were trimmed by 0 bases and 2 bases, with 14 bases remaining between them. Germline CDR1 reads MNHNY; CDR2 reads SVGAGI (reference sequence). The CDR3 sequence is CASSYSTGRRAYEQYF. DNA for the CDR3: TGTGCCAGCAGTTACTCGACGGGACGCCGTGCCTACGAGCAGTACTTC.

The CDR3 is CASSLAGQANEKLFF. Written as DNA, the CDR3 is TGCGCCAGCAGCTTGGCGGGCCAGGCGAATGAAAAACTGTTTTTT. The V gene is TRBV5-1, the J gene TRBJ1-4, with unresolved D. The CDR3 runs 15 residues. The germline gives CDR1 SGHRS, CDR2 YFSETQ. Trimming took 0 bases from V and 5 from J, leaving 11 bases between them.

The chain carries TRBV9 and TRBJ1-5; TRBD1 matches 10 bases. Germline CDR1 is SGDLS and CDR2 is YYNGEE. The CDR3 consists of 21 residues. Germline trimming cut 0 bases from V and 1 base from J; bases unmatched to any gene: 16. The CDR3 sequence is CASSVANLGTGDFRSNQPQHF. The CDR3 coding sequence is TGTGCCAGCAGCGTAGCTAACCTTGGGACAGGGGATTTTAGAAGCAATCAGCCCCAGCATTTT.

The chain combines TRBV5-8 with TRBJ1-5; TRBD1 aligns across 8 bases. Losses at the gene ends were 0 bases for V and 9 bases for J; bases not matched to a gene: 8. Germline CDR1 reads SGHTS; CDR2 reads YDEGEE. The CDR3 extends over 15 amino acids. CDR3 residues: CASSLGGTGLRPQHF. The CDR3 DNA reads TGTGCCAGCAGCTTGGGCGGGACAGGATTACGGCCCCAGCATTTT. Together with reference TRBV5-8 and TRBJ1-5, the CDR3 gives the full variable domain: EAGVTQSPTHLIKTRGQQATLRCSPISGHTSVYWYQQALGLGLQFLLWYDEGEERNRGNFPPRFSGRQFPNYSSELNVNALELEDSALYLCASSLGGTGLRPQHFGDGTRLSIL.

CDR3 coding DNA: TGTGCCAGCAGCTATGACAGCCTCGGGACTGAAGCTTTCTTT. Translated, it gives CASSYDSLGTEAFF. The chain recombines TRBV7-2 with TRBJ1-1; a possible D gene is TRBD1 (5 bases). V lost 4 bases and J lost 5, with 14 bases in between. CDR3 length: 14 residues. Germline V gene data show CDR1 as SGHTA and CDR2 as FQGNSA.

The chain joins TRBV4-2 to TRBJ2-7, with D unresolved. The germline V and J ends were trimmed by 4 bases and 0 bases, with 16 bases remaining between them. The V gene's germline CDR1 is LGHNA and CDR2 YNFKEQ. The CDR3 is 16 residues long. CDR3: CASSPVETKPSYEQYF. The CDR3 nucleotides are TGTGCCAGCAGCCCAGTAGAAACTAAGCCCTCCTACGAGCAGTACTTC.

The CDR3 spells CASSDRVENSPLHF. For the CDR3, the DNA is TGTGCCAGCAGTGACAGGGTAGAGAATTCACCCCTCCACTTT. The chain has TRBV6-6 and TRBJ1-6, with 7 bases fitting TRBD1. This CDR3 is 14 amino acids long. The germline V gene encodes CDR1 MNHNY and CDR2 SVGAGI (reference sequence). V shed 5 bases, J shed 7 bases, and the junction held 5 bases outside the gene matches.

This clone was seen a single time. The rearrangement uses TRBV5-1 and TRBJ2-2, with 11 bases that match TRBD1. J lost 6 bases, V lost 3 bases, and 4 bases had no gene match. The CDR3 is 15 amino acids. CDR1 and CDR2 (germline): SGHRS, YFSETQ. This CDR3 is CASSWGQGGAGELFF. As DNA, the CDR3 is TGCGCCAGCAGCTGGGGACAGGGGGGCGCCGGGGAGCTGTTTTTT.

This chain joins TRBV7-8 and TRBJ1-2, with D perhaps matching TRBD1 (6 bases). Germline assignment: CDR1 SGHVS and CDR2 FQNEAQ. This CDR3 is built from 15 residues. V was clipped by 5 bases and J by 4 bases, with 17 bases between them. Here the CDR3 DNA reads TGTGCCAGCAGCGAGGACAGCCGGGAGGGCTATGGCTACACCTTC. It is translated as CASSEDSREGYGYTF.

This chain joins TRBV7-9 and TRBJ2-2; the match to TRBD1 covers 8 bases. This CDR3 region has 16 residues. V dropped 8 bases and J dropped 4; count of bases not matched to a gene: 12. CDR1 SEHNR and CDR2 FQNEAQ come from the germline V gene (reference sequence). This CDR3 is CASGDGNRGSTGELFF. The CDR3 nucleotides are TGTGCCAGCGGCGACGGGAACAGGGGGTCCACCGGGGAGCTGTTTTTT.

The chain recombines TRBV9 with TRBJ1-1; no reliable D call. With 0 bases removed from V and 5 bases from J, the gap between germline ends came to 23 bases. CDR3 length: 18 amino acids. The germline V gene has CDR1 SGDLS and CDR2 YYNGEE. The CDR3 is CASSVEGRGLRVGTEAFF. The CDR3 DNA follows: TGTGCCAGCAGCGTAGAAGGCCGAGGTTTGCGAGTGGGAACTGAAGCTTTCTTT.

The chain uses TRBV6-6 and TRBJ2-1, with 13 positions matching TRBD2. The germline V gene has CDR1 MNHNY and CDR2 SVGAGI (reference sequence). V shed 8 bases and J 6 bases; nucleotides not matched to a gene: 4. CDR3 length equals 14 residues. DNA for the CDR3: TGTGCCAGCCTGGGACTAGCGGGAATCAATGAGCAGTTCTTC. Translating gives CASLGLAGINEQFF.

The chain links TRBV7-6 to TRBJ1-3, with 10 bases fitting TRBD1. Per germline, CDR1 SGHVS and CDR2 FNYEAQ. The CDR3 runs to 16 residues. Trimming cost V 1 base and J 3 bases; bases outside gene matches: 3. The CDR3 loop is CASSLGQGAFGNTIYF. Written as DNA, the CDR3 is TGTGCCAGCAGCTTAGGACAGGGGGCGTTTGGAAACACCATATATTTT.

This chain uses TRBV6-2 or TRBV6-3 with TRBJ1-6, with 9 bases matching TRBD1. Per germline, CDR1 MNHEY and CDR2 SVGEGT. The V and J ends lost 2 bases and 0 bases, in that order; junction bases with no gene match: 8. The CDR3 runs 19 residues. The CDR3: CASSYVPGQGSSYNSPLHF. The CDR3 DNA sequence: TGTGCCAGCAGTTACGTCCCGGGACAGGGAAGCTCCTATAATTCACCCCTCCACTTT.

J is TRBJ1-5 and V is TRBV19, with unresolved D. Germline V gene lookup returns CDR1 LNHDA and CDR2 SQIVND (reference sequence). There are 15 residues in the CDR3. Trimming cost V 3 bases and J 0 bases, with 9 bases left between them. Here the CDR3 DNA reads TGTGCCAGTAGTATCTCCTACAGTAGCAATCAGCCCCAGCATTTT. Amino acids: CASSISYSSNQPQHF. Variable domain in full (rest from reference TRBV19 and TRBJ1-5): DGGITQSPKYLFRKEGQNVTLSCEQNLNHDAMYWYRQDPGQGLRLIYYSQIVNDFQKGDIAEGYSVSREKKESFPLTVTSAQKNPTAFYLCASSISYSSNQPQHFGDGTRLSIL.

The chain couples TRBV19 to TRBJ1-5; D possibly corresponds to TRBD1 (6 bases). Trimming shortened V by 1 base and J by 3 bases, and 13 bases separated the two germline ends. CDR3 length equals 16 residues. Germline assignment: CDR1 LNHDA and CDR2 SQIVND (reference sequence). The CDR3, as DNA: TGTGCCAGTAGTATAGGTAGTGGACAGCACAATCAGCCCCAGCATTTT. Residues: CASSIGSGQHNQPQHF.

This chain connects TRBV9 to TRBJ2-3; no reliable D call. The V gene's germline CDR1 is SGDLS and CDR2 YYNGEE. The CDR3 is 16 amino acids. V lost 0 bases to trimming and J lost 2 bases, with 13 bases between them. The DNA of the CDR3 is TGTGCCAGCAGCGTAGGGGGTCAGCGATCCACAGATACGCAGTATTTT. As protein: CASSVGGQRSTDTQYF.

V is TRBV2 and J is TRBJ1-1; no firm D call. Germline CDR1 reads SNHLY; CDR2 reads FYNNEI. This CDR3 comprises 14 residues. Trimming left V 6 bases short and J 2 bases short, with 13 bases between. The CDR3 DNA sequence: TGTGCCAGCAGCGCATATGAGGTTAACACTGAAGCTTTCTTT. Translated, it gives CASSAYEVNTEAFF.

Turning to this clone: The same CDR3 is also encoded by other DNA sequences in this sample. The rearrangement joins TRBV29-1 to TRBJ1-2; no definite D call. The V and J ends lost 6 bases and 4 bases respectively, with 6 bases between them. The germline V gene encodes CDR1 SQVTM and CDR2 ANQGSEA. The CDR3 runs to 10 residues. The CDR3 here is CSVGGYGYTF. CDR3 in DNA: TGCAGCGTCGGAGGCTATGGCTACACCTTC. The whole variable domain, filled in from reference TRBV29-1 and TRBJ1-2, reads SAVISQKPSRDICQRGTSLTIQCQVDSQVTMMFWYRQQPGQSLTLIATANQGSEATYESGFVIDKFPISRPNLTFSTLTVSNMSPEDSSIYLCSVGGYGYTFGSGTRLTVV.

V gene TRBV6-5 combines with J gene TRBJ1-2; D gene uncertain. Germline V gene data show CDR1 as MNHEY and CDR2 as SVGAGI. This CDR3 is 15 amino acids long. V lost 0 bases to trimming and J lost 2 bases, with 10 bases between them. CDR3: CASSYSLAGNYGYTF. For the CDR3, the DNA is TGTGCCAGCAGTTACTCGTTGGCCGGAAACTATGGCTACACCTTC.

This clone appeared once. This chain links TRBV19 with TRBJ1-1, with TRBD1 matching over 7 bases. Germline CDR1 is LNHDA and CDR2 is SQIVND (reference sequence). V lost 2 bases to trimming and J lost 4 bases; unmatched junction nucleotides: 1. The CDR3 spans 13 residues. CDR3: CASSIQGGTEAFF. CDR3 nucleotide sequence: TGTGCCAGTAGTATACAGGGGGGCACTGAAGCTTTCTTT.